One and the same sample provided the 23 T cell receptor beta chains below, sequenced in a study of early T cells in non-severe SARS-CoV-2 infection. TCRdb re-analysed the 5' RACE reads in MiXCR, keeping a single row per CDR3 protein. The repertoire has over 85,000 distinct CDR3 sequences, roughly an eighth of them found once; the top ten carry 3% to 4.5%. The specimen was whole blood, collected at baseline. The origin of the receptors is an adult who was a healthcare worker with PCR-confirmed SARS-CoV-2 infection or an uninfected control (not recorded which).

The CDR3 sequence is CASSPQQISEAFF. CDR3 in DNA: TGCGCCAGCAGCCCCCAGCAGATCTCTGAAGCTTTCTTT. The V gene is TRBV4-1, the J gene TRBJ1-1; D unclear. The CDR3 loop spans 13 amino acids. Per the germline V gene, CDR1 is MGHRA and CDR2 is YSYEKL. The V end lost 4 bases, the J end lost 6 bases, and 12 bases lay between the germline ends.

This clonotype was counted a single time. V is TRBV12-3 or TRBV12-4 and J is TRBJ2-1; the D gene could be TRBD1 or TRBD2 (5 bases each). The CDR3 sequence is 15 residues long. The V gene lost 3 bases and the J gene lost 6 bases, with 15 bases spanning the gap. This chain's CDR3 is CASSFYHRGPNEQFF. The CDR3 DNA reads as TGTGCCAGCAGTTTCTACCACCGGGGACCCAATGAGCAGTTCTTC.

This clonotype was observed a few times. The chain carries TRBV2 and TRBJ2-1; D remains ambiguous. In germline, CDR1 is SNHLY, CDR2 FYNNEI. The CDR3 totals 11 residues. Trimming cost V 7 bases and J 5 bases, with 6 bases left between them. This chain's CDR3 is CASILNNEQFF. CDR3 bases: TGTGCCAGCATTCTGAACAATGAGCAGTTCTTC.

A few counts support this clonotype. This chain joins TRBV29-1 and TRBJ1-1; D is ambiguous. Germline V gene lookup returns CDR1 SQVTM and CDR2 ANQGSEA. The CDR3 spans 8 residues. The germline V and J ends were trimmed by 7 bases and 11 bases, with 8 bases remaining between them. The CDR3 spells CSAEHAFF. The CDR3 nucleotides are TGCAGCGCCGAACACGCTTTCTTT.

The V and J genes are TRBV6-2 or TRBV6-3 and TRBJ1-1; tentatively, D is TRBD1 (6 bases). V was clipped by 6 bases and J by 1 base, with 12 bases between them. CDR3 length equals 14 residues. Germline CDR1 reads MNHEY; CDR2 reads SVGEGT. CDR3 nucleotides: TGTGCCAGCAGGCACAGGGTGGAGAACACTGAAGCTTTCTTT. This gives the protein CASRHRVENTEAFF.

This clonotype was seen only a few times. V gene TRBV2 combines with J gene TRBJ1-5; 10 bases are a match to TRBD1. CDR1 is SNHLY and CDR2 is FYNNEI in the germline V gene. The CDR3 has 13 amino acids. V shed 7 bases, J shed 5 bases, and the junction held 2 bases outside the gene matches. The CDR3 loop reads CASNGQGDQPQHF. CDR3 DNA: TGTGCCAGCAACGGACAGGGGGATCAGCCCCAGCATTTT.

This clonotype came up many times. The rearrangement links TRBV25-1 to TRBJ2-7, with D tentatively TRBD2 (6 bases). The CDR3 runs to 17 residues. V was shortened by 2 bases and J by 0 bases, with 17 bases between the two germline ends. Germline V gene data show CDR1 as MGHDK and CDR2 as SYGVNS. The CDR3 nucleotides read TGTGCCAGCAGTGAAACTGGCGTGGGAGGCGGCTCCTACGAGCAGTACTTC. Encoded protein: CASSETGVGGGSYEQYF.

The chain couples TRBV2 to TRBJ1-6, with 8 positions matching TRBD1. CDR1 and CDR2 from the germline V gene are SNHLY and FYNNEI. V trimming: 7 bases; J trimming: 10 bases; junction bases outside the gene matches: 9. The CDR3 covers 14 residues. This chain's CDR3 is CASTEDRVGSPLHF. CDR3 nucleotides: TGTGCCAGCACCGAGGACAGGGTAGGATCACCCCTCCACTTT.

Only a few counts were recorded for this clonotype. The chain combines TRBV6-5 with TRBJ1-3; TRBD1 is a possible D gene (6 bases). This CDR3 contains 12 residues. From germline, CDR1 is MNHEY and CDR2 SVGAGI. V lost 6 bases and J 4 bases, leaving 7 bases between the germline ends. In DNA, the CDR3 is TGTGCCAGCAGAGACAGGGGAAACACCATATATTTT. Amino acids: CASRDRGNTIYF.

The chain links TRBV4-1 to TRBJ2-7; D is ambiguous. Germline CDR1 MGHRA, CDR2 YSYEKL. The V end was cut by 0 bases, the J end by 0 bases, with 9 bases between. The CDR3 consists of 15 residues. DNA for the CDR3: TGCGCCAGCAGCCAAGATTACACGAGCTCCTACGAGCAGTACTTC. The encoded protein is CASSQDYTSSYEQYF.

This clonotype was counted a few times. The V call is TRBV15, the J call TRBJ1-2; D unresolved. This CDR3 contains 15 residues. Germline V lookup: CDR1 LNHNV, CDR2 YYDKDF (reference sequence). V shed 0 bases and J shed 4 bases, with 12 bases lying between them. CDR3 DNA sequence: TGTGCCACCAGCAGAGATCCTGAGGGAGGCTATGGCTACACCTTC. This codes for CATSRDPEGGYGYTF.

The table lists this clonotype with a few counts. The chain links TRBV19 to TRBJ2-1; TRBD2 matches 13 bases. This CDR3 has 16 residues. Germline V lookup: CDR1 LNHDA, CDR2 SQIVND (reference sequence). Trimming took 6 bases from V and 5 from J; bases not matched to a gene: 7. In DNA form, the CDR3 reads TGTGCCAGTAGGTCACTAGCGGGAGGGAGGCACAATGAGCAGTTCTTC. It encodes CASRSLAGGRHNEQFF. Full variable domain (remainder filled in from reference TRBV19 and TRBJ2-1): DGGITQSPKYLFRKEGQNVTLSCEQNLNHDAMYWYRQDPGQGLRLIYYSQIVNDFQKGDIAEGYSVSREKKESFPLTVTSAQKNPTAFYLCASRSLAGGRHNEQFFGPGTRLTVL.

This clonotype was counted between two and nine times. The rearrangement joins TRBV6-6 to TRBJ1-3, with D uncertain. This CDR3 is 16 amino acids long. V lost 2 bases and J 0 bases, leaving 11 bases between the germline ends. Germline-derived CDR1 and CDR2 are MNHNY and SVGAGI (reference sequence). DNA for the CDR3: TGTGCCAGCAGTTACGTGACTGTTAGCTCTGGAAACACCATATATTTT. Encoded protein: CASSYVTVSSGNTIYF.

The chain uses TRBV20-1 and TRBJ1-5, with unresolved D. CDR1 and CDR2 from the germline V gene are DFQATT and SNEGSKA (reference sequence). V lost 4 bases, J lost 1 base, and 5 bases lay in between. This CDR3 is built from 12 residues. The CDR3 is CSAKTSNQPQHF. Here the CDR3 DNA reads TGCAGTGCTAAAACAAGCAATCAGCCCCAGCATTTT.

The gene calls are TRBV19 and TRBJ2-3; the D gene is possibly TRBD2 (7 bases). V was shortened by 6 bases and J by 2 bases, with 15 bases between the two germline ends. Germline V lookup: CDR1 LNHDA, CDR2 SQIVND (reference sequence). The CDR3 covers 15 residues. The DNA for the CDR3 is TGTGCCAGTAGGCCCCTTGGGGGGGCCACAGATACGCAGTATTTT. Translation: CASRPLGGATDTQYF.

V is TRBV5-1 and J is TRBJ2-7; no definite D call. The germline V gene encodes CDR1 SGHRS and CDR2 YFSETQ. This CDR3 is 11 amino acids long. V lost 4 bases and J 5 bases, leaving 7 bases between the germline ends. CDR3 sequence: CASSRRHEQYF. The CDR3 DNA reads as TGCGCCAGCAGCCGCCGTCACGAGCAGTACTTC.

The sample holds many counts of this clonotype. The rearrangement uses TRBV28 and TRBJ2-5; 8 bases match TRBD1. This CDR3 is 17 amino acids long. Germline V gives CDR1 MDHEN, CDR2 SYDVKM. After removal of 2 bases from V and 1 base from J, the junction contained 9 bases not matched to a gene. The CDR3 DNA sequence: TGTGCCAGCAGTTTACTCGACAGGGGCGTTTTCCAAGAGACCCAGTACTTC. Protein sequence: CASSLLDRGVFQETQYF. Looking up the rest from reference TRBV28 and TRBJ2-5 gives the full variable domain: DVKVTQSSRYLVKRTGEKVFLECVQDMDHENMFWYRQDPGLGLRLIYFSYDVKMKEKGDIPEGYSVSREKKERFSLILESASTNQTSMYLCASSLLDRGVFQETQYFGPGTRLLVL.

The chain couples TRBV20-1 to TRBJ2-5, with 9 bases lining up with TRBD2. The CDR3 is 13 amino acids. V gave up 6 bases and J gave up 5 bases; unmatched junction bases: 7. Germline CDR1 DFQATT, CDR2 SNEGSKA (reference sequence). The CDR3 sequence: CSARLAGVETQYF. The CDR3 DNA follows: TGCAGTGCGCGATTAGCGGGAGTCGAGACCCAGTACTTC.

This clonotype has only a few counts. The rearrangement uses TRBV4-2 and TRBJ1-3; D not resolved. The germline gives CDR1 LGHNA, CDR2 YNFKEQ. Trimming took off 0 bases at V and 0 bases at J, with 9 bases between the two ends. The CDR3 loop spans 16 amino acids. The CDR3 is CASSQDSVVSGNTIYF. CDR3 DNA sequence: TGTGCCAGCAGCCAAGATTCAGTAGTCTCTGGAAACACCATATATTTT.

This clonotype occurred a few times. This chain connects TRBV29-1 to TRBJ1-1; the D is unclear. With 5 bases removed from V and 1 base from J, the gap between germline ends came to 11 bases. The germline gives CDR1 SQVTM, CDR2 ANQGSEA. This CDR3 contains 13 residues. CDR3 bases: TGCAGCGTTTCGTGGTTAGGGAACACTGAAGCTTTCTTT. It codes for CSVSWLGNTEAFF.

This clonotype was seen ten or more times. The CDR3 protein is CASSLTTTRTGELFF. CDR3 sequence (DNA): TGTGCCAGCAGCTTAACGACCACCCGGACCGGGGAGCTGTTTTTT. The chain carries TRBV7-3 and TRBJ2-2; D is undetermined. The CDR3 extends over 15 amino acids. The germline CDR1 and CDR2 sequences are SGHTA and FQGTGA. The germline V and J ends were trimmed by 0 bases and 5 bases, with 10 bases remaining between them.

The V gene is TRBV14, the J gene TRBJ1-1; possibly TRBD1 for D (5 bases). V lost 4 bases, J lost 0 bases, and 18 bases lay in between. The germline gives CDR1 SGHDN, CDR2 FVKESK. The CDR3 spans 17 residues. CDR3 sequence: CASSPWKGRMLNTEAFF. The CDR3 DNA reads as TGTGCCAGCAGCCCCTGGAAGGGACGGATGCTGAACACTGAAGCTTTCTTT.

The genes are TRBV12-3 or TRBV12-4 and TRBJ2-3; 7 nucleotides match TRBD1. Trimming at V came to 4 bases and at J to 2 bases, leaving 12 bases not matched to a gene. The CDR3 has 17 amino acids. CDR3 in DNA: TGTGCCAGCAGTTATCAAAAAATGACAGGGCCCACAGATACGCAGTATTTT. This codes for CASSYQKMTGPTDTQYF.